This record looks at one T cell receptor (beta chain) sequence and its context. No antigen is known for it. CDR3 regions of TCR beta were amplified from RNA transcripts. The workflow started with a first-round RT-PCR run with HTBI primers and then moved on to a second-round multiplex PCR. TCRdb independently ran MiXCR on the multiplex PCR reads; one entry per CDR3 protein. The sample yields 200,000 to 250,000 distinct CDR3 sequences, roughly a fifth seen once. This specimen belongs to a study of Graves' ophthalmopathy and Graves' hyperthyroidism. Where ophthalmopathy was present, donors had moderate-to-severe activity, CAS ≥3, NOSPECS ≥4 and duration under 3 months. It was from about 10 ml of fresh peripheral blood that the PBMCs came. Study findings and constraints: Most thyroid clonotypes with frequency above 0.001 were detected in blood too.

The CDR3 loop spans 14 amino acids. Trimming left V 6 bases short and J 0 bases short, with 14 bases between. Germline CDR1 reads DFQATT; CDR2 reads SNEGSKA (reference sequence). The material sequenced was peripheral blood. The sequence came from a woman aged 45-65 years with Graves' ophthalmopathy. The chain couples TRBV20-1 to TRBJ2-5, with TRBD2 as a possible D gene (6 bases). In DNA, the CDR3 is TGCAGTGCGGGGGGAAACGCGTACCAAGAGACCCAGTACTTC. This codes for CSAGGNAYQETQYF.